This record concerns one T cell receptor beta chain sequence. Libraries were prepared by immunoSEQ multiplex PCR; TCRdb keeps only in-frame clonotypes and omits some of them. The data show about 320,000 clones, 75% to 90% seen once. This record comes from a study of Ad26.COV2.S vaccination and SARS-CoV-2 variants. About the study: Sample donor was a member of the COV1001 Ad26.COV2.S trial arm. Doses of Ad26.COV2.S were injected into muscle once or twice, 56 days apart.

This sample's treatment: 19 received Ad26.COV2.S at low or high dose, single or two shots; a few received placebo; per-sample allocation not given. Repertoires come from day 63 after the first vaccine or placebo injection. An Ad26 vector expressing Wuhan-strain SARS-CoV-2 spike served as the vaccine. The CDR3 has 14 residues. The junction had 3 bases not matched to a gene; V was cut back by 0 bases and J by 8 bases. CDR1 and CDR2 from the germline V gene are LGHNA and YSLEER. The sequences come from peripheral blood, collected in a trial of Ad26.COV2.S vaccine versus placebo. The receptor comes from a person aged 18-65 years who received the Ad26.COV2.S COVID-19 vaccine or a placebo. This chain links TRBV4-3 with TRBJ1-4, with 7 bases fitting TRBD1. The CDR3 spells CASSQEQGNEKLFF. As DNA, the CDR3 is TGCGCCAGCAGCCAAGAACAGGGGAACGAAAAACTGTTTTTT.